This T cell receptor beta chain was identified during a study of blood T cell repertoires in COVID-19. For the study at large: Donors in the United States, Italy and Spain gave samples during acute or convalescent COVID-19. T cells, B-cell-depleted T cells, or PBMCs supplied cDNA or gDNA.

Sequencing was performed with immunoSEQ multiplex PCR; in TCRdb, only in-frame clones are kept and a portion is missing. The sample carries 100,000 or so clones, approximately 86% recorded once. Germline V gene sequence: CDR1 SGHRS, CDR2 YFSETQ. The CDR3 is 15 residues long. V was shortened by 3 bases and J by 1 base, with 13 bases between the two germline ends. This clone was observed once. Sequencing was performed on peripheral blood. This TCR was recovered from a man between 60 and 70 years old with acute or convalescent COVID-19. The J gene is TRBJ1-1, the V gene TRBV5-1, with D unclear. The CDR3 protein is CASSSSPSRNTEAFF. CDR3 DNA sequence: TGCGCCAGCAGCTCCTCACCGTCGAGGAACACTGAAGCTTTCTTT.